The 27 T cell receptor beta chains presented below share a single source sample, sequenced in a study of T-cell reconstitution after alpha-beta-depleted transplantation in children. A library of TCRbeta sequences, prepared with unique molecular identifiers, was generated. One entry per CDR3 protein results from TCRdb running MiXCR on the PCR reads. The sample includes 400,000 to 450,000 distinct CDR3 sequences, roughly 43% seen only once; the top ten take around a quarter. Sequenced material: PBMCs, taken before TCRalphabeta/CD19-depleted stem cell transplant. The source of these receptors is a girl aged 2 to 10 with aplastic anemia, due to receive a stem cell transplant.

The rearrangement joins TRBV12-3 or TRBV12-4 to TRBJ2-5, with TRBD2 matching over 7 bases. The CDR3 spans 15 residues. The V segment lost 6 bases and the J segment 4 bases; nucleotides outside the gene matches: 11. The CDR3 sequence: CASRPSGRRGETQYF. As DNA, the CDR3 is TGTGCCAGCAGGCCTAGCGGTCGAAGAGGAGAGACCCAGTACTTC.

CDR3 region: CASSLGGGNFYGYTF. CDR3 sequence (DNA): TGTGCCAGCAGTTTAGGGGGGGGGAATTTCTATGGCTACACCTTC. This chain connects TRBV28 to TRBJ1-2; maybe TRBD1 (5 bases). Germline CDR1 and CDR2: MDHEN and SYDVKM. The CDR3 extends over 15 amino acids. V dropped 2 bases and J dropped 4 bases, with 14 bases sitting between them.

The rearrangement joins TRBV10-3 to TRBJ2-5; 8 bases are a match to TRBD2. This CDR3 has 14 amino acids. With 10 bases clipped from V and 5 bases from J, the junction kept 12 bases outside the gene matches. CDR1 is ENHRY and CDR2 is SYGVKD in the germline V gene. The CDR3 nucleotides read TGTGCCACTGATTCGGGGGGGAGCGGGGAGACCCAGTACTTC. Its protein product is CATDSGGSGETQYF.

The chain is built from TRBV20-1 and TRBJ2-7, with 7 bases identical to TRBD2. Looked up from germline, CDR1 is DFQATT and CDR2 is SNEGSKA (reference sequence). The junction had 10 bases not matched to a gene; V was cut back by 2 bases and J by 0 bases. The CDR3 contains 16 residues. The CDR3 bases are TGCAGTGCTAGAATCATCTCTAGCGGAGGCTCCTACGAGCAGTACTTC. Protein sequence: CSARIISSGGSYEQYF.

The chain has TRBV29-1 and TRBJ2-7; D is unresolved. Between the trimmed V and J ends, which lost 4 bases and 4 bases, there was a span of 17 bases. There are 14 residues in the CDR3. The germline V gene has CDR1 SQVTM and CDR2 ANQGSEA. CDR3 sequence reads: CSVVRRGRGYEQYF. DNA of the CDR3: TGCAGCGTTGTTCGCCGTGGCCGCGGTTACGAGCAGTACTTC.

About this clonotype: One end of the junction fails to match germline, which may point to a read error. The CDR3 region is CASSRDRGNEKPFF. The CDR3 DNA sequence: TGTGCCAGCAGCCGAGACAGGGGTAATGAAAAACCGTTTTTT. The V and J genes are TRBV7-6 and TRBJ1-4, with 8 bases identical to TRBD1. The CDR3 covers 14 residues. Germline V gene data show CDR1 as SGHVS and CDR2 as FNYEAQ.

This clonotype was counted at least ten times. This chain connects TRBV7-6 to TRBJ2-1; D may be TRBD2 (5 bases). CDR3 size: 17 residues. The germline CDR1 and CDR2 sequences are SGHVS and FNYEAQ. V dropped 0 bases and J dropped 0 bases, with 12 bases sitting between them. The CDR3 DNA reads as TGTGCCAGCAGCTTAGCTAGCGCAACGAGCTCCTACAATGAGCAGTTCTTC. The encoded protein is CASSLASATSSYNEQFF. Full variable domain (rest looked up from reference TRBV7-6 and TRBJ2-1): GAGVSQSPRYKVTKRGQDVALRCDPISGHVSLYWYRQALGQGPEFLTYFNYEAQQDKSGLPNDRFSAERPEGSISTLTIQRTEQRDSAMYRCASSLASATSSYNEQFFGPGTRLTVL.

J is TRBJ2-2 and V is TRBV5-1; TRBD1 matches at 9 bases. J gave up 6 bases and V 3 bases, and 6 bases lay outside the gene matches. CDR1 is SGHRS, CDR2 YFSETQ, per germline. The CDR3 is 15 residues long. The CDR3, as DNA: TGCGCCAGCAGCTCCCGGACAGGGGTGGCCGGGGAGCTGTTTTTT. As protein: CASSSRTGVAGELFF.

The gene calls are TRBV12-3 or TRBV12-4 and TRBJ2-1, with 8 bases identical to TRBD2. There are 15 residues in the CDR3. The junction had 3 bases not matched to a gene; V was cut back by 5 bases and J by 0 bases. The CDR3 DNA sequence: TGTGCCAGCAGTACCACTAGCGGCTCCTACAATGAGCAGTTCTTC. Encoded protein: CASSTTSGSYNEQFF.

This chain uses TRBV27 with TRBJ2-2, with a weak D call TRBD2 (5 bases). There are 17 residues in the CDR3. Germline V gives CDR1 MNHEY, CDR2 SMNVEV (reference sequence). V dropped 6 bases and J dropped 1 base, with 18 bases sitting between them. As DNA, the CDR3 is TGTGCCAGCAGATTCAGTCGTAGGGCGGGGAACACCGGGGAGCTGTTTTTT. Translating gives CASRFSRRAGNTGELFF.

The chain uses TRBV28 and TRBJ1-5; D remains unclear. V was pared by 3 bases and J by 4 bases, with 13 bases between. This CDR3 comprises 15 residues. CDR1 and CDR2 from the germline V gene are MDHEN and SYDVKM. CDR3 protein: CASSLGRRENQPQHF. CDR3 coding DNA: TGTGCCAGCAGTTTGGGTCGGCGGGAAAATCAGCCCCAGCATTTT.

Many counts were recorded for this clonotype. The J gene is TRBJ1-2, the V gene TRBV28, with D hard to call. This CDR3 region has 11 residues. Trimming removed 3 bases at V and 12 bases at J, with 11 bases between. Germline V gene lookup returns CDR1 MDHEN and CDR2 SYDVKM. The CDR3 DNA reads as TGTGCCAGCAGTTTTTCCGAGTGGCACACCTTC. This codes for CASSFSEWHTF.

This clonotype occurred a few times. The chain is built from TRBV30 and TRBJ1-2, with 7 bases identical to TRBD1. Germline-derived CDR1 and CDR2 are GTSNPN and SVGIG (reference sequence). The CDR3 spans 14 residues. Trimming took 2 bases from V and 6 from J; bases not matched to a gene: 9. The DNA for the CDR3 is TGTGCCTGGAGTATCGTTCAGGGGGATGATGGCTACACCTTC. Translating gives CAWSIVQGDDGYTF.

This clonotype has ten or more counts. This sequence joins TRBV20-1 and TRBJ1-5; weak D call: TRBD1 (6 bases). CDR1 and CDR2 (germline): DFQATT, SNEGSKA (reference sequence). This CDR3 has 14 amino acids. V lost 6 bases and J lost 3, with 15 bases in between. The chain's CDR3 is CSATDSSFNQPQHF. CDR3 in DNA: TGCAGTGCAACGGACAGCTCCTTCAATCAGCCCCAGCATTTT.

CDR3 amino acids: CSARDYRQDYYEQYF. The DNA for the CDR3 is TGCAGTGCTAGAGATTACCGACAGGATTACTACGAGCAGTACTTC. J is TRBJ2-7 and V is TRBV20-1; TRBD1 is a possible D gene (6 bases). Germline values: CDR1 DFQATT, CDR2 SNEGSKA (reference sequence). V dropped 0 bases and J dropped 3 bases, with 15 bases sitting between them. The CDR3 contains 15 residues.

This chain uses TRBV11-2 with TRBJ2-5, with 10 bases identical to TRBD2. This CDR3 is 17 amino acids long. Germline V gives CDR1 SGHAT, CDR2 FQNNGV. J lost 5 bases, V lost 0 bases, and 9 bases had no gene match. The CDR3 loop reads CASSLEKAGGQRETQYF. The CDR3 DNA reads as TGTGCCAGCAGCTTAGAGAAAGCGGGGGGGCAGCGGGAGACCCAGTACTTC.

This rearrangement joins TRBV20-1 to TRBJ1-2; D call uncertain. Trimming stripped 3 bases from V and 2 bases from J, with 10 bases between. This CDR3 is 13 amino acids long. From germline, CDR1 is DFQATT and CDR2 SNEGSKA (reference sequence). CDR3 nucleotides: TGCAGTGCTAGGGAGATTAGAAACTATGGCTACACCTTC. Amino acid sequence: CSAREIRNYGYTF.

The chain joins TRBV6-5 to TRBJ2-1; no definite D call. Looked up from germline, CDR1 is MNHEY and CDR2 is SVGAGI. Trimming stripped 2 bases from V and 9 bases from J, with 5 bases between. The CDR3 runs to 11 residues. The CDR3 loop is CASSYRAEQFF. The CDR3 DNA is TGTGCCAGCAGTTACCGGGCTGAGCAGTTCTTC.

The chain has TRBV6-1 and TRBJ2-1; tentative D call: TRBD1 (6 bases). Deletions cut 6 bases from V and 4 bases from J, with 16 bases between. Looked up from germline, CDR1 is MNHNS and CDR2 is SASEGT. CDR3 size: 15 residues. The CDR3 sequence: CASSVLGGVYNEQFF. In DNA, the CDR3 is TGTGCCAGCAGCGTGCTAGGGGGAGTATACAATGAGCAGTTCTTC.

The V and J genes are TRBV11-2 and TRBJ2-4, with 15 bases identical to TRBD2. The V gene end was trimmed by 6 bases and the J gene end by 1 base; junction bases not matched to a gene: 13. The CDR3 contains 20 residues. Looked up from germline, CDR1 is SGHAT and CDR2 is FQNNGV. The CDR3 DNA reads TGTGCCAGCAGTCGTGAGGGACTAGCGGGAGGAGACCTGGCCAAAAACATTCAGTACTTC. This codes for CASSREGLAGGDLAKNIQYF.

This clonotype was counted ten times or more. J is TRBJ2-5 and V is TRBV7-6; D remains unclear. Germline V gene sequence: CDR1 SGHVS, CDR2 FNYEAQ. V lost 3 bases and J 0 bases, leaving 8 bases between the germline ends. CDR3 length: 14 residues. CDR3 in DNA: TGTGCCAGCAGCTTGAGGCGGAACCAAGAGACCCAGTACTTC. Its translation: CASSLRRNQETQYF.

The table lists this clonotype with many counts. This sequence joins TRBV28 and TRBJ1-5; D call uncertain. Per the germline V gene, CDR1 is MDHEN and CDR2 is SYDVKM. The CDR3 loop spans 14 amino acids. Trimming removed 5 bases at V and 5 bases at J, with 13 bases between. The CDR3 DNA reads TGTGCCAGCAGTCCCCCCGATCTTTATCAGCCCCAGCATTTT. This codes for CASSPPDLYQPQHF.

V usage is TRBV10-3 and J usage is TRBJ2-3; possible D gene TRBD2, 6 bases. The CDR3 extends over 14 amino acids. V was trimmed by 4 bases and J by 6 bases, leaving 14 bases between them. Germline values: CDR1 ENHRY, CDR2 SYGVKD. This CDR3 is CAISAGTSQDTQYF. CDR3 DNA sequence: TGTGCCATCAGTGCGGGAACTAGCCAGGATACGCAGTATTTT.

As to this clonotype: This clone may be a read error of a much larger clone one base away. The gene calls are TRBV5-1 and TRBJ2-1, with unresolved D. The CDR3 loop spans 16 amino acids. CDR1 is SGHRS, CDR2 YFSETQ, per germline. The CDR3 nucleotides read TGCGCCAGCAGCTTGGGAGGTGTGAGATCCTACAGTGAGCAGTTCTTC. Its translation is CASSLGGVRSYSEQFF.

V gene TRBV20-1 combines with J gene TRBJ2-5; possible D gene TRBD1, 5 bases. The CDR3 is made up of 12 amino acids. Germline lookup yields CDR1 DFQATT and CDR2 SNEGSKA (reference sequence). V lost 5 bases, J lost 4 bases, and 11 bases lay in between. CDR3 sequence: CSARAGAETQYF. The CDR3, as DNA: TGCAGTGCTCGAGCTGGGGCAGAGACCCAGTACTTC.

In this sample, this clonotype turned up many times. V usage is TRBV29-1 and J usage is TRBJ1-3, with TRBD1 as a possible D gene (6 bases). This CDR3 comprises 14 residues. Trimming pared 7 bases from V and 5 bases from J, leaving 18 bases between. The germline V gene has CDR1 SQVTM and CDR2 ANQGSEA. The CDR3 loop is CSGLIGGGRNTIYF. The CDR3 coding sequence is TGCAGCGGGCTAATTGGTGGGGGGCGAAACACCATATATTTT.

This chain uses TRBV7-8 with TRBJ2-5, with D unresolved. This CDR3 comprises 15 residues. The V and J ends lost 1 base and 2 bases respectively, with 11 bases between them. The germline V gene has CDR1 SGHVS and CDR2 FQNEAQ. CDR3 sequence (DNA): TGTGCCAGCAGCTTAGGGGCCATAGGACAAGAGACCCAGTACTTC. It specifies CASSLGAIGQETQYF.